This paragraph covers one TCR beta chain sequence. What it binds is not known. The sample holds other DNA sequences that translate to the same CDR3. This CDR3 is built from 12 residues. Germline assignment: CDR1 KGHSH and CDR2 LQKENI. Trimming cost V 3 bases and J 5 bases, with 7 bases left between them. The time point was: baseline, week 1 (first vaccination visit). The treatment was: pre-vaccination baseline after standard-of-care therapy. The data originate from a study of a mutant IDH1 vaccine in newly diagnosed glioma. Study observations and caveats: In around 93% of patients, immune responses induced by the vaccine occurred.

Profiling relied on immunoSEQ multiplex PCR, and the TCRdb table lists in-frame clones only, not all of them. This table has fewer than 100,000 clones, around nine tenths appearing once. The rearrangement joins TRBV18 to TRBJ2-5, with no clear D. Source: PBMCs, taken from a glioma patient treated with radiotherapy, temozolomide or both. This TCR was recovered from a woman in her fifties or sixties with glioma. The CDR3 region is CASSPGEETQYF. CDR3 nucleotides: TGTGCCAGCTCACCCGGCGAGGAGACCCAGTACTTC.